The 10 T cell receptor beta chains below come from one sample, sequenced in a study of blood T cell repertoires in COVID-19. Assay used: immunoSEQ multiplex PCR; TCRdb lists only in-frame clones, some missing. This table has 100,000 to 150,000 clones, approximately 90% appearing once. Sequencing was performed on peripheral blood. These receptors all come from a human donor in a cohort sampled during active COVID-19.

The rearrangement joins TRBV15 to TRBJ2-7, with D perhaps matching TRBD2 (7 bases). The germline gives CDR1 LNHNV, CDR2 YYDKDF (reference sequence). This CDR3 has 14 residues. V was cut by 6 bases and J by 3 bases, with 15 bases left in between. The CDR3 here is CATSPRGPYYEQYF. DNA for the CDR3: TGTGCCACCAGTCCGCGGGGGCCTTACTACGAGCAGTACTTC.

The rearrangement links TRBV7-2 to TRBJ1-4; D is possibly TRBD1 (5 bases). CDR1 SGHTA and CDR2 FQGNSA come from the germline V gene. The V gene lost 10 bases and the J gene lost 6 bases, with 18 bases spanning the gap. This CDR3 comprises 14 residues. This CDR3 reads CAIRTGGTHEKLFF. Written as DNA, the CDR3 is TGTGCCATCCGAACGGGGGGAACGCATGAAAAACTGTTTTTT.

This chain links TRBV9 with TRBJ2-6; D is undetermined. V lost 4 bases to trimming and J lost 0 bases, with 23 bases between them. The germline CDR1 and CDR2 sequences are SGDLS and YYNGEE. The CDR3 runs to 20 residues. The CDR3 is CASSQRVTPQPNSGANVLTF. In DNA, the CDR3 is TGTGCCAGCAGCCAAAGAGTGACTCCGCAGCCAAACTCTGGGGCCAACGTCCTGACTTTC. Using reference TRBV9 and TRBJ2-6 for the parts outside the CDR3, the full variable domain is DSGVTQTPKHLITATGQRVTLRCSPRSGDLSVYWYQQSLDQGLQFLIQYYNGEERAKGNILERFSAQQFPDLHSELNLSSLELGDSALYFCASSQRVTPQPNSGANVLTFGAGSRLTVL.

The chain joins TRBV5-8 to TRBJ2-1; D gene uncertain. The CDR3 totals 11 residues. Germline V gene data show CDR1 as SGHTS and CDR2 as YDEGEE. Between the trimmed V and J ends, which lost 1 base and 10 bases, there was a span of 6 bases. The DNA for the CDR3 is TGTGCCAGCAGCTTGTGGCCCGAGCAGTTCTTC. Translated: CASSLWPEQFF.

The J gene is TRBJ2-7, the V gene TRBV2; 10 positions agree with TRBD2. V shed 7 bases, J shed 3 bases, and the junction held 6 bases outside the gene matches. CDR3 length equals 14 residues. The germline CDR1 and CDR2 sequences are SNHLY and FYNNEI. The CDR3 DNA follows: TGTGCCAGCACCCCAAGCGGGAGGGACTACGAGCAGTACTTC. It encodes CASTPSGRDYEQYF.

The genes are TRBV2 and TRBJ1-4; no firm D call. The germline V gene has CDR1 SNHLY and CDR2 FYNNEI. V was clipped by 8 bases and J by 6 bases, with 13 bases between them. The CDR3 contains 13 residues. The CDR3 protein is CASSNTGDEKLFF. The CDR3 DNA reads as TGTGCCAGCTCCAATACGGGTGATGAAAAACTGTTTTTT.

The chain joins TRBV7-2 to TRBJ2-7; 10 nucleotides match TRBD2. The CDR3 loop spans 15 amino acids. V gave up 8 bases and J gave up 2 bases; unmatched junction bases: 9. CDR1 and CDR2 (germline): SGHTA, FQGNSA. The CDR3 spells CASGSSGGTPYEQYF. CDR3 in DNA: TGTGCCAGCGGATCTAGCGGGGGAACTCCCTACGAGCAGTACTTC.

J is TRBJ1-5 and V is TRBV18; D is perhaps TRBD1 (5 bases). The V end was cut by 3 bases, the J end by 4 bases, with 16 bases between. The CDR3 is 16 amino acids. Germline V gives CDR1 KGHSH, CDR2 LQKENI. The CDR3 coding sequence is TGTGCCAGCTCACCGGGGGAGGTTTTCGGGAATCAGCCCCAGCATTTT. Translating gives CASSPGEVFGNQPQHF.

This chain links TRBV5-4 with TRBJ1-1, with 7 bases aligning to TRBD1. The V gene end was trimmed by 4 bases and the J gene end by 0 bases; junction bases not matched to a gene: 3. The CDR3 runs to 14 residues. Germline V lookup: CDR1 SGHNT, CDR2 YYREEE (reference sequence). The CDR3 is CASSPGTVNTEAFF. CDR3 nucleotide sequence: TGTGCCAGCAGCCCGGGGACAGTGAACACTGAAGCTTTCTTT.

This rearrangement joins TRBV27 to TRBJ1-6, with 10 bases matching TRBD1. V shed 0 bases, J shed 14 bases, and the junction held 7 bases outside the gene matches. Germline CDR1 and CDR2: MNHEY and SMNVEV (reference sequence). This CDR3 comprises 15 residues. DNA of the CDR3: TGTGCCAGCAGTTTATCGGGGACAGGGGTTCTATCCCTCCACTTT. Encoded protein: CASSLSGTGVLSLHF.